The 28 T cell receptor beta chains presented below share a single source sample, sequenced in a study of T cells in Graves' hyperthyroidism and ophthalmopathy. Using RNA transcripts as the source, TCR beta CDR3 regions were amplified. HTBI primers were used for first-round RT-PCR of the TCR CDR3. TCRdb re-called the multiplex PCR reads through MiXCR, storing one row per CDR3 protein. The data show around 300,000 distinct CDR3 sequences, about an eighth seen once. The specimen sequenced was blood. Source of these receptors: a woman in her twenties or thirties with Graves' hyperthyroidism that later progressed to Graves' ophthalmopathy.

This clonotype was seen more than once but under ten times. The CDR3 ends on some other residue instead of the conserved phenylalanine or tryptophan, so this is likely a read error. The rearrangement uses TRBV7-9 and TRBJ2-7; 11 bases line up with TRBD2. Germline assignment: CDR1 SEHNR and CDR2 FQNEAQ (reference sequence). There are 15 residues in the CDR3. J was trimmed by 2 bases and V by 1 base; bases with no gene match: 1. CDR3 DNA: TGTGCCAGCAGCTTAGTTAGCGGGAGGGCCTACGAGCAGTACCTC. Translation gives CASSLVSGRAYEQYL.

This chain connects TRBV6-2 or TRBV6-3 to TRBJ2-3, with 7 bases fitting TRBD2. CDR3 length: 19 residues. V lost 2 bases to trimming and J lost 2 bases; unmatched junction nucleotides: 16. CDR1 and CDR2 from the germline V gene are MNHEY and SVGEGT. CDR3 coding DNA: TGTGCCAGCAGTTACGACGAGGAATATGGCGGGGGAATCACAGATACGCAGTATTTT. It translates to CASSYDEEYGGGITDTQYF.

This clonotype was seen repeatedly, ten times or more. CDR3 nucleotide sequence: TGCGCCAGCAGCCAAGACTTCACAGATACGCAGTATTTT. Protein: CASSQDFTDTQYF. The chain carries TRBV4-3 and TRBJ2-3; D is ambiguous. This CDR3 has 13 amino acids. Germline V gene lookup returns CDR1 LGHNA and CDR2 YSLEER. V lost 0 bases and J lost 2, with 3 bases in between.

The chain's CDR3 is CASIGGNTIYF. The CDR3, as DNA: TGTGCCAGTATAGGTGGAAACACCATATATTTT. The rearrangement joins TRBV19 to TRBJ1-3, with D hard to call. Per the germline V gene, CDR1 is LNHDA and CDR2 is SQIVND (reference sequence). The CDR3 covers 11 residues. V was shortened by 7 bases and J by 3 bases, with 4 bases between the two germline ends.

Notes on this clonotype: A much larger clonotype is one base distant, so this may be a read error. The gene calls are TRBV12-3 or TRBV12-4 and TRBJ1-6, with a tentative D call TRBD1 (5 bases). With 2 bases removed from V and 8 bases from J, the gap between germline ends came to 10 bases. This CDR3 contains 14 residues. CDR3 region: CASSLWDGDSPLHF. Written as DNA, the CDR3 is TGTGCCAGCAGTTTATGGGACGGCGATTCACCCCTCCACTTT.

The CDR3 DNA is TGCGCCAGCAGCTTACAGGGGGCAGACACCGGGGAGCTGTTTTTT. Amino acid sequence: CASSLQGADTGELFF. The gene calls are TRBV5-1 and TRBJ2-2; 9 nucleotides match TRBD1. CDR3 size: 15 residues. Germline V gene data show CDR1 as SGHRS and CDR2 as YFSETQ. The V and J ends lost 2 bases and 3 bases, in that order; junction bases with no gene match: 2.

This clonotype was seen repeatedly, ten times or more. The gene calls are TRBV2 and TRBJ1-3; D is ambiguous. Germline loops: CDR1 SNHLY, CDR2 FYNNEI. V was pared by 7 bases and J by 1 base, with 8 bases between. This CDR3 contains 13 residues. In DNA form, the CDR3 reads TGTGCCAGCACTCCTGAATCTGGAAACACCATATATTTT. Amino acid sequence: CASTPESGNTIYF.

This clonotype was counted ten times or more. This chain joins TRBV6-1 and TRBJ2-1; TRBD2 agrees at 7 bases. V was pared by 6 bases and J by 7 bases, with 6 bases of the junction left unmatched. Germline CDR1 reads MNHNS; CDR2 reads SASEGT. CDR3 length equals 13 residues. CDR3 bases: TGTGCCAGCAGGAGCGGGACTCTGAATGAGCAGTTCTTC. Translated: CASRSGTLNEQFF.

This clonotype was found many times. The rearrangement uses TRBV27 and TRBJ2-7; possible D gene TRBD2, 6 bases. Trimming left V 3 bases short and J 0 bases short, with 9 bases between. Germline V lookup: CDR1 MNHEY, CDR2 SMNVEV (reference sequence). This CDR3 has 14 residues. The CDR3 loop reads CASSFSSASYEQYF. The CDR3 DNA follows: TGTGCCAGCAGTTTCTCTAGCGCCTCCTACGAGCAGTACTTC.

This clonotype was recorded at least ten times. The chain recombines TRBV2 with TRBJ2-7; D is unclear. The V gene lost 4 bases and the J gene lost 2 bases, with 9 bases spanning the gap. The CDR3 contains 13 residues. Germline CDR1 and CDR2: SNHLY and FYNNEI. The CDR3 loop reads CASSVIRAYEQYF. In DNA form, the CDR3 reads TGTGCCAGCAGTGTTATTCGGGCCTACGAGCAGTACTTC. Together with reference TRBV2 and TRBJ2-7, the CDR3 gives the full variable domain: EPEVTQTPSHQVTQMGQEVILRCVPISNHLYFYWYRQILGQKVEFLVSFYNNEISEKSEIFDDQFSVERPDGSNFTLKIRSTKLEDSAMYFCASSVIRAYEQYFGPGTRLTVT.

The chain couples TRBV2 to TRBJ1-3; the D is unclear. Germline V gene sequence: CDR1 SNHLY, CDR2 FYNNEI. Trimming removed 8 bases from V and 4 bases from J, with 15 bases in between. CDR3 size: 14 residues. The CDR3 DNA follows: TGTGCCAGCGCCCCGGACGGCGGCGGAAACACCATATATTTT. This gives the protein CASAPDGGGNTIYF.

This chain joins TRBV11-2 and TRBJ2-1; perhaps D is TRBD1 or TRBD2 (5 bases each). The CDR3 totals 12 residues. Deletions cut 6 bases from V and 12 bases from J, with 15 bases between. Germline values: CDR1 SGHAT, CDR2 FQNNGV. This CDR3 reads CASSFQGVRQFF. CDR3 in DNA: TGTGCCAGCAGTTTTCAGGGAGTTCGGCAGTTCTTC.

This clonotype was seen many times. This chain links TRBV28 with TRBJ2-7; 7 nucleotides agree with TRBD2. V was pared by 5 bases and J by 2 bases, with 12 bases of the junction left unmatched. The CDR3 extends over 16 amino acids. Germline V CDR1 and CDR2: MDHEN, SYDVKM. CDR3 amino acids: CASSQGGTGGTYEQYF. CDR3 nucleotides: TGTGCCAGCAGTCAGGGTGGGACGGGAGGCACCTACGAGCAGTACTTC. The whole variable domain, remainder taken from reference TRBV28 and TRBJ2-7, is DVKVTQSSRYLVKRTGEKVFLECVQDMDHENMFWYRQDPGLGLRLIYFSYDVKMKEKGDIPEGYSVSREKKERFSLILESASTNQTSMYLCASSQGGTGGTYEQYFGPGTRLTVT.

V and J are TRBV6-1 and TRBJ1-5; 7 nucleotides agree with TRBD1. The CDR3 consists of 15 residues. The V gene's germline CDR1 is MNHNS and CDR2 SASEGT. Trimming removed 6 bases from V and 6 bases from J; junction bases left unmatched: 11. The CDR3 region has the DNA TGTGCCAGCAGCACCCAGGGGGGGTTGGGTCAGCCCCAGCATTTT. Its translation is CASSTQGGLGQPQHF.

In its sample, this clonotype was seen many times. The chain links TRBV4-1 to TRBJ2-1, with D tentatively TRBD1 (6 bases). CDR1 and CDR2 from the germline V gene are MGHRA and YSYEKL. V shed 1 base and J shed 2 bases, with 12 bases lying between them. The CDR3 contains 16 residues. For the CDR3, the DNA is TGCGCCAGCAGCCAAGGGACAGACTTAACCTACAATGAGCAGTTCTTC. Its protein product is CASSQGTDLTYNEQFF.

In this sample, this clonotype turned up many times. The rearrangement uses TRBV20-1 and TRBJ1-1; D is unclear. Trimming stripped 6 bases from V and 0 bases from J, with 11 bases between. The CDR3 runs 13 residues. The germline CDR1 and CDR2 sequences are DFQATT and SNEGSKA (reference sequence). The CDR3 sequence: CSAWWGMNTEAFF. In nucleotides, the CDR3 is TGCAGTGCCTGGTGGGGAATGAACACTGAAGCTTTCTTT.

The genes are TRBV6-2 or TRBV6-3 and TRBJ2-1; 7 nucleotides agree with TRBD2. CDR1 and CDR2 (germline): MNHEY, SVGEGT. J gave up 7 bases and V 5 bases, and 11 bases lay outside the gene matches. This CDR3 comprises 15 residues. CDR3 DNA: TGTGCCAGCAGTGCGGGCGGGAGCGACGGAAATGAGCAGTTCTTC. Translation: CASSAGGSDGNEQFF.

Many counts were recorded for this clonotype. The chain employs TRBV28 and TRBJ1-6, with 8 bases lining up with TRBD1. The CDR3 is 13 amino acids. J gave up 9 bases and V 7 bases, and 5 bases lay outside the gene matches. Germline V lookup: CDR1 MDHEN, CDR2 SYDVKM. Written as DNA, the CDR3 is TGTGCCAGCACTGGACAGGGCGCTTCACCCCTCCACTTT. This translates into CASTGQGASPLHF. Based on the CDR3 plus reference TRBV28 and TRBJ1-6, the full variable domain is DVKVTQSSRYLVKRTGEKVFLECVQDMDHENMFWYRQDPGLGLRLIYFSYDVKMKEKGDIPEGYSVSREKKERFSLILESASTNQTSMYLCASTGQGASPLHFGNGTRLTVT.

This clonotype was found many times. This chain uses TRBV10-3 with TRBJ2-7, with TRBD2 matching 11 bases. The CDR3 is 14 amino acids. Trimming cost V 2 bases and J 6 bases; bases outside gene matches: 3. Looked up from germline, CDR1 is ENHRY and CDR2 is SYGVKD. In DNA, the CDR3 is TGTGCCATCAGTGAGAGTAGCGGGAGGGGCGAGCAGTACTTC. It translates to CAISESSGRGEQYF.

With respect to this clonotype: This may be a read error: a much more frequent sequence differs by one nucleotide. This sequence joins TRBV29-1 and TRBJ2-7; D is ambiguous. V shed 5 bases and J shed 7 bases, with 15 bases lying between them. CDR1 and CDR2 (germline): SQVTM, ANQGSEA. The CDR3 is made up of 12 amino acids. The CDR3 reads CSVSGPNYEQYF. CDR3 in DNA: TGCAGCGTTTCCGGACCTAACTATGAGCAGTACTTC.

This clonotype was observed a handful of times. V is TRBV28 and J is TRBJ2-1, with D possibly matching TRBD2 (6 bases). Germline CDR1 reads MDHEN; CDR2 reads SYDVKM. There are 13 residues in the CDR3. The chain's CDR3 is CGSGQKPYNEQFF. DNA for the CDR3: TGTGGAAGCGGGCAGAAGCCCTACAATGAGCAGTTCTTC.

Ten or more counts support this clonotype. The gene calls are TRBV3-1 and TRBJ1-1; 8 nucleotides line up with TRBD1. The CDR3 consists of 15 residues. V shed 1 base and J 3 bases; nucleotides not matched to a gene: 4. CDR1 LGHDT and CDR2 YNNKEL come from the germline V gene (reference sequence). The CDR3 coding sequence is TGTGCCAGCAGCCAAGGCCCGACAGGGGACACTGAAGCTTTCTTT. Translation gives CASSQGPTGDTEAFF.

This clonotype was seen ten or more times. The V gene is TRBV30, the J gene TRBJ2-5; tentatively, D is TRBD2 (5 bases). This CDR3 comprises 13 residues. Trimming took off 2 bases at V and 7 bases at J, with 14 bases between the two ends. CDR1 and CDR2 from the germline V gene are GTSNPN and SVGIG (reference sequence). CDR3 sequence (DNA): TGTGCCTGGAGTTCCCCTACTCGGGGGACCCAGTACTTC. Translation gives CAWSSPTRGTQYF.

This clonotype has more than one count but fewer than ten. V usage is TRBV9 and J usage is TRBJ2-3; 14 bases match TRBD2. Germline CDR1 is SGDLS and CDR2 is YYNGEE. V trimming: 3 bases; J trimming: 7 bases; junction bases outside the gene matches: 7. This CDR3 is 16 amino acids long. DNA for the CDR3: TGTGCCAGCAGCGATCGACTAGCGGGAGGGATAAATACGCAGTATTTT. Amino acids: CASSDRLAGGINTQYF. The full variable domain, rest sourced from reference TRBV9 and TRBJ2-3, is DSGVTQTPKHLITATGQRVTLRCSPRSGDLSVYWYQQSLDQGLQFLIQYYNGEERAKGNILERFSAQQFPDLHSELNLSSLELGDSALYFCASSDRLAGGINTQYFGPGTRLTVL.

This chain joins TRBV4-3 and TRBJ1-4; D not certain. Germline-derived CDR1 and CDR2 are LGHNA and YSLEER. Trimming cost V 0 bases and J 5 bases, with 16 bases left between them. This CDR3 is built from 17 residues. CDR3 loop: CASSQDRGPLVNEKLFF. For the CDR3, the DNA is TGCGCCAGCAGCCAAGACAGAGGACCCCTGGTAAATGAAAAACTGTTTTTT.

The CDR3 nucleotides read TGTGCCAGCCAACATCGGGACAGCCAGACCCAGTACTTC. Translating it yields CASQHRDSQTQYF. The chain is built from TRBV12-3 or TRBV12-4 and TRBJ2-5; TRBD1 agrees at 7 bases. V dropped 8 bases and J dropped 6; count of bases not matched to a gene: 9. This CDR3 comprises 13 residues.

This clonotype showed up just a few times. The V and J genes are TRBV27 and TRBJ2-2; D is unresolved. The CDR3 extends over 13 amino acids. CDR1 and CDR2 (germline): MNHEY, SMNVEV (reference sequence). Trimming took 3 bases from V and 1 from J, leaving 3 bases between them. The CDR3: CASSFMNTGELFF. CDR3 nucleotides: TGTGCCAGCAGTTTCATGAACACCGGGGAGCTGTTTTTT.

V and J are TRBV9 and TRBJ2-5; D remains unclear. V was pared by 0 bases and J by 1 base, with 7 bases between. The germline V gene has CDR1 SGDLS and CDR2 YYNGEE. The CDR3 has 14 residues. The CDR3 region has the DNA TGTGCCAGCAGCGTAGGTAACTTCCAAGAGACCCAGTACTTC. It yields the protein CASSVGNFQETQYF.